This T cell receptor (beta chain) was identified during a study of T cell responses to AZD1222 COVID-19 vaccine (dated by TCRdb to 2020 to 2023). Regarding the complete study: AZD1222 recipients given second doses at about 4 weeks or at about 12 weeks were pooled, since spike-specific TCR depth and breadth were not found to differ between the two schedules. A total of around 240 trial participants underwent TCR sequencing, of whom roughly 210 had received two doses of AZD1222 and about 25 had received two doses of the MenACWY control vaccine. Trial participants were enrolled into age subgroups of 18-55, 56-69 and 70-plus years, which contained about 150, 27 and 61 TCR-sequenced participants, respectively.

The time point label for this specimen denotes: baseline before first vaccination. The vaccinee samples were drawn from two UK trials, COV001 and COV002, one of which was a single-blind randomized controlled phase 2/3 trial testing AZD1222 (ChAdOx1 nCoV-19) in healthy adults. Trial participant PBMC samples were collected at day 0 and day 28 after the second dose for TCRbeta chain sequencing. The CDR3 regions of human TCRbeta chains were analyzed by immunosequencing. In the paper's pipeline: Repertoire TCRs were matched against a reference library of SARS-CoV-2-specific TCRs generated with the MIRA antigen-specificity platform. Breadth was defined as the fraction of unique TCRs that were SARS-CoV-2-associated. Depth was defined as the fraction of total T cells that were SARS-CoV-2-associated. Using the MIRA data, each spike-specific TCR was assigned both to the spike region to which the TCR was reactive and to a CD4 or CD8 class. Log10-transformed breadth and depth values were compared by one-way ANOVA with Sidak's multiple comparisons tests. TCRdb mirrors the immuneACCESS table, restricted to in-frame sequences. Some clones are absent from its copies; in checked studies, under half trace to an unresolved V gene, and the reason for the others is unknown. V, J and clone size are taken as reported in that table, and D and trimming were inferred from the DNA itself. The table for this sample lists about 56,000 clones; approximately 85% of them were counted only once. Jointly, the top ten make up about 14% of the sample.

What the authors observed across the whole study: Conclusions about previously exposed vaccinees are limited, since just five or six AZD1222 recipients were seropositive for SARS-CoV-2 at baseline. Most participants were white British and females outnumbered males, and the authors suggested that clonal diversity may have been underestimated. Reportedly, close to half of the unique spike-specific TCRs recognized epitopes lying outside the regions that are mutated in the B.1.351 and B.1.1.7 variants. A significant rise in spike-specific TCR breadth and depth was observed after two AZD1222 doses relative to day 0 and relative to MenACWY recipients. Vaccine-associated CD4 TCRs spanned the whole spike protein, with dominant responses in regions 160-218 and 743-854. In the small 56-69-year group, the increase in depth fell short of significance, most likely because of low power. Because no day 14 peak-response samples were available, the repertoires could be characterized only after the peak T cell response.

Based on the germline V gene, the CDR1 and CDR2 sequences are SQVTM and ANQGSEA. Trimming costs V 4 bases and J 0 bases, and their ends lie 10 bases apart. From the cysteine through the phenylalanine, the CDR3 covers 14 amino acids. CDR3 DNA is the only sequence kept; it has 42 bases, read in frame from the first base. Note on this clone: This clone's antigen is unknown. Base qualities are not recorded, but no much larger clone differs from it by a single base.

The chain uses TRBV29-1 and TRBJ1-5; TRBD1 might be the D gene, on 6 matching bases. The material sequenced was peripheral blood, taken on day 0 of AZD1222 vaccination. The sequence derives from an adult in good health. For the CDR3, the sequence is CSVAEGDSNQPQHF. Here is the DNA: TGCAGCGTTGCGGAGGGGGATAGCAATCAGCCCCAGCATTTT.